This T cell receptor beta chain stems from a study of blood T cell repertoires in COVID-19 (dated by TCRdb to about 2020). About the full investigation: The collaborator samples originated in the United States, Italy and Spain and spanned the acute and convalescent phases of COVID-19. The prospective study material was composed of cDNA or gDNA derived from T cells, B-cell-depleted T cells, or PBMCs. Deeply sampled blood TCRbeta repertoires from subjects exposed to, actively infected with, or recovered from COVID-19 were included in the dataset. The repertoires were released in a freely available public database meant as a resource for research on the immune response to SARS-CoV-2. Samples came from the ongoing ImmuneRACE study (first 160 participants) plus 1,254 subjects from 6 global collaborators. Sample metadata almost always included a de-identified subject ID, COVID-19 status, age in years and sex. Where available, HLA class I and class II types were taken from metadata supplied by the sample provider and were not determined by assay-based typing. Study-level results and caveats: How much clinical and demographic metadata was included differed by source and by participant, and the metadata was provided uncurated.

This clone was detected once. There is no known antigen for this receptor. No qualities accompany the bases; no much larger clone lies one base away. TCRbeta CDR3 regions were amplified from genomic DNA by means of the immunoSEQ Assay, a bias-controlled multiplex PCR. On the study's bioinformatics: Nucleated cell counts per sample were estimated from amplification of reference gene primers within the assay. Sequence reads were collapsed and filtered to measure the absolute abundance of every unique TCRbeta CDR3 rearrangement. For each sample, productive Simpson clonality was calculated as the square root of Simpson's diversity index over productive rearrangements. As stored in TCRdb, this immuneACCESS dataset retains in-frame rearrangements with V and J assigned. A fraction of the clones does not appear; measured against another copy, unresolved V genes explain less than half of the discrepancy, and the remainder lacks a known reason. V, J and clone size were drawn from that table, and D and trimming were deduced from the DNA. The sample has approximately 270,000 clones on record, 85% to 90% of them singletons. The ten largest account for about 1.7% of the sample.

Participants in the prospective study were aged about 18 to 95 years, lived in some 24 United States geographic areas, and enrolled through a virtual design. To assign participants to cohorts, the prospective study relied on clinical history that participants themselves reported in a screening survey and a study questionnaire. For ImmuneRACE Cohort 3, a participant was defined as recovered based on two consecutive negative NP/OP PCR tests, clearance by a healthcare professional, or resolution of symptoms. Mobile phlebotomists in the prospective study collected whole blood, serum and a nasopharyngeal or oropharyngeal swab from every participant. Additional blood draws and questionnaires over an approximately 2-month period could optionally be provided by prospective study participants. Blood samples from the prospective study were shipped frozen or at room temperature prior to DNA extraction. The V and J ends are trimmed by 0 bases and 10 bases, leaving 13 bases between them. CDR1 and CDR2, looked up from the germline V gene (reference sequence), are MNHEY and SMNVEV. The CDR3 holds 14 amino acids from the cysteine to the phenylalanine. Only CDR3 DNA is held: 42 bases, read in frame from base 1.

This receptor was identified in a man aged 35-49 years who had recovered from COVID-19. Sequencing was done on a sample of PBMCs or T cells enriched from blood (not recorded which). Recombination linked TRBV27 to TRBJ2-1; perhaps TRBD2 is the D gene, with 5 bases matching. CDR3 region: CASSLSTRGREQFF. The DNA sequence follows: TGTGCCAGCAGTTTATCAACCCGAGGGCGGGAGCAGTTCTTC.